These 15 T cell receptor beta chains were all obtained from the same sample, sequenced in a study of cytotoxic CD8 clonotypes in ibrutinib-treated CLL. Profiling relied on immunoSEQ multiplex PCR, and the TCRdb table lists in-frame clones only, not all of them. The sample consists of 24,000 or so clones, about 67% of them appearing once. This specimen was PBMCs, taken after 12 months of ibrutinib treatment. The receptors derive from a human donor with chronic lymphocytic leukemia.

This sequence joins TRBV5-6 and TRBJ1-1; D not certain. The CDR3 is 15 amino acids. V was clipped by 2 bases and J by 3 bases, with 14 bases between them. The germline V gene has CDR1 SGHDT and CDR2 YYEEEE. CDR3 in amino acids: CASSLAQGRYTEAFF. The CDR3 region has the DNA TGTGCCAGCAGCTTAGCGCAAGGGAGGTACACTGAAGCTTTCTTT.

This chain connects TRBV5-1 to TRBJ1-1; D gene unclear. The CDR3 contains 13 residues. The V gene's germline CDR1 is SGHRS and CDR2 YFSETQ. The V end lost 4 bases, the J end lost 4 bases, and 11 bases lay between the germline ends. The CDR3 sequence is CASSPDWATEAFF. The DNA of the CDR3 is TGCGCCAGCAGCCCGGATTGGGCCACTGAAGCTTTCTTT.

This chain joins TRBV5-1 and TRBJ1-1; D is unresolved. Germline V gives CDR1 SGHRS, CDR2 YFSETQ. V dropped 0 bases and J dropped 2 bases, with 5 bases sitting between them. CDR3 length equals 13 residues. This CDR3 reads CASSLVVNTEAFF. The CDR3 coding sequence is TGCGCCAGCAGCTTGGTGGTTAACACTGAAGCTTTCTTT.

J is TRBJ1-2 and V is TRBV7-9; 7 nucleotides align to TRBD1. This CDR3 contains 16 residues. With 5 bases clipped from V and 3 bases from J, the junction kept 12 bases outside the gene matches. Germline V lookup: CDR1 SEHNR, CDR2 FQNEAQ (reference sequence). The CDR3 DNA sequence: TGTGCCAGCAGCCTGAACGACAGGGTGCCGTACTATGGCTACACCTTC. Translating it yields CASSLNDRVPYYGYTF.

The V gene is TRBV6-6, the J gene TRBJ2-2; TRBD2 is a possible D gene (6 bases). The CDR3 totals 14 residues. V dropped 7 bases and J dropped 5 bases, with 14 bases sitting between them. Germline values: CDR1 MNHNY, CDR2 SVGAGI (reference sequence). DNA for the CDR3: TGTGCCAGCATCCCCGGCGGGGAAACCGGGGAGCTGTTTTTT. Translated: CASIPGGETGELFF.

The chain couples TRBV5-1 to TRBJ2-5, with D perhaps assigned TRBD1 or TRBD2 (5 bases each). The V end lost 2 bases, the J end lost 4 bases, and 9 bases lay between the germline ends. CDR3 length: 13 amino acids. In germline, CDR1 is SGHRS, CDR2 YFSETQ. The CDR3: CASSLEGTETQYF. The CDR3 DNA sequence: TGCGCCAGCAGCTTAGAGGGGACAGAGACCCAGTACTTC.

The genes are TRBV5-8 and TRBJ2-1; tentatively, D is TRBD2 (5 bases). The CDR3 is 18 residues long. V shed 4 bases and J shed 0 bases, with 20 bases lying between them. Germline V gives CDR1 SGHTS, CDR2 YDEGEE. The CDR3 coding sequence is TGTGCCAGCAGCCGAACACTAGGACCGTCTTACTCCTACAATGAGCAGTTCTTC. Translating gives CASSRTLGPSYSYNEQFF. Complete variable domain (other parts from reference TRBV5-8 and TRBJ2-1): EAGVTQSPTHLIKTRGQQATLRCSPISGHTSVYWYQQALGLGLQFLLWYDEGEERNRGNFPPRFSGRQFPNYSSELNVNALELEDSALYLCASSRTLGPSYSYNEQFFGPGTRLTVL.

The J gene is TRBJ2-2, the V gene TRBV4-1; D possibly corresponds to TRBD2 (7 bases). The CDR3 contains 17 residues. V gave up 3 bases and J gave up 4 bases, with 18 bases separating them. Germline CDR1 is MGHRA and CDR2 is YSYEKL. CDR3 amino acids: CASSHLPRGGSTGELFF. CDR3 DNA sequence: TGCGCCAGCAGCCACCTACCTAGGGGGGGCAGCACCGGGGAGCTGTTTTTT.

This sequence joins TRBV6-5 and TRBJ1-1; D not resolved. CDR3 length: 11 residues. Germline V lookup: CDR1 MNHEY, CDR2 SVGAGI. Trimming cost V 5 bases and J 11 bases, with 12 bases left between them. Here the CDR3 reads CASSPVSGAFF. For the CDR3, the DNA is TGTGCCAGCAGTCCCGTTTCTGGGGCTTTCTTT.

This clone appeared a few times. Other DNA variants within this sample encode the same CDR3. The gene calls are TRBV6-4 and TRBJ1-1; D is unclear. This CDR3 has 13 residues. V shed 0 bases and J shed 4 bases, with 6 bases lying between them. Per the germline V gene, CDR1 is MRHNA and CDR2 is SNTAGT. CDR3 loop: CASSDSLSTEAFF. CDR3 DNA sequence: TGTGCCAGCAGTGACTCGCTTAGCACTGAAGCTTTCTTT.

The table lists this clone with a few counts. This chain links TRBV13 with TRBJ2-7; 7 nucleotides line up with TRBD1. In germline, CDR1 is PRHDT, CDR2 FYEKMQ (reference sequence). The CDR3 totals 13 residues. The V and J ends lost 2 bases and 6 bases, in that order; junction bases with no gene match: 4. CDR3 DNA: TGTGCCAGCAGCTTAAAGGCAGGGGGCGAGCAGTACTTC. Translating it yields CASSLKAGGEQYF.

This chain uses TRBV19 with TRBJ1-4; tentative D call: TRBD1 (6 bases). CDR1 is LNHDA, CDR2 SQIVND, per germline (reference sequence). The CDR3 runs 15 residues. V lost 9 bases and J lost 5, with 19 bases in between. DNA of the CDR3: TGTGCCAGCCTAGAACCGGGACACACGAATGAAAAACTGTTTTTT. Its protein product is CASLEPGHTNEKLFF.

This clone was seen only once. The J gene is TRBJ2-5, the V gene TRBV5-4; 8 nucleotides agree with TRBD1. Per the germline V gene, CDR1 is SGHNT and CDR2 is YYREEE (reference sequence). V gave up 4 bases and J gave up 1 base; unmatched junction bases: 9. The CDR3 has 16 amino acids. In nucleotides, the CDR3 is TGTGCCAGCAGCGCGAGCCTCGGACAGGGCCAAGAGACCCAGTACTTC. This gives the protein CASSASLGQGQETQYF.

The V and J genes are TRBV19 and TRBJ2-2, with TRBD1 matching over 10 bases. The germline V gene encodes CDR1 LNHDA and CDR2 SQIVND (reference sequence). CDR3 length equals 15 residues. The trim removed 8 bases at V and 6 bases at J, leaving 9 bases unmatched. The CDR3 region is CASRLGQGSSGELFF. CDR3 DNA: TGTGCCAGTCGTTTGGGACAGGGGTCCTCCGGGGAGCTGTTTTTT.

This chain uses TRBV4-1 with TRBJ2-5; D gene uncertain. V was pared by 0 bases and J by 4 bases, with 12 bases between. The CDR3 length is 15 residues. Germline V CDR1 and CDR2: MGHRA, YSYEKL. The CDR3 protein is CASSQDVRGGETQYF. For the CDR3, the DNA is TGCGCCAGCAGCCAAGATGTGCGCGGCGGAGAGACCCAGTACTTC.